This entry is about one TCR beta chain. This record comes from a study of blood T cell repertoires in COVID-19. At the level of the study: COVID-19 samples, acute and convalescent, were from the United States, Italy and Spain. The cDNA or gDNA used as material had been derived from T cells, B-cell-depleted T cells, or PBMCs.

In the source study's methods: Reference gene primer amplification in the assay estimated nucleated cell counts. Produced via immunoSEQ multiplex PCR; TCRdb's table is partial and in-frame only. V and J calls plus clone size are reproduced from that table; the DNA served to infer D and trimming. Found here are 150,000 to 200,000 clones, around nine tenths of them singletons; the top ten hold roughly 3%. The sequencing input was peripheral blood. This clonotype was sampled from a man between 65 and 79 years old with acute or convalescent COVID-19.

The CDR3 is CASSWTGLEQFF. The CDR3 nucleotides are TGTGCCAGCAGCTGGACAGGGCTTGAGCAGTTCTTC. The chain combines TRBV7-2 with TRBJ2-1, with 8 positions matching TRBD1. CDR1 is SGHTA and CDR2 is FQGNSA in the germline V gene. Unmatched junction bases numbered 2, after V lost 4 bases and J lost 9 bases. This CDR3 is 12 amino acids long.